Each of the 6 T cell receptor beta chains below was sequenced from the same sample in a study of shared clonotypes between healthy human individuals. The table came from immunoSEQ multiplex PCR; TCRdb's copy has only in-frame clones and leaves some out. The sample has roughly 2.5 million clones, about 92% seen once. Material: naive CD4+ T cells sorted from blood. Subset denoted: CD45RA+ positively selected. These receptors were obtained from a man aged 18 to 29 in good health.

This chain joins TRBV7-2 and TRBJ1-1, with 10 nucleotides matching TRBD1. This CDR3 is 13 amino acids long. V shed 4 bases, J shed 4 bases, and the junction held 0 bases outside the gene matches. The germline V gene encodes CDR1 SGHTA and CDR2 FQGNSA. DNA for the CDR3: TGTGCCAGCAGCTGGACAGGGGGCACTGAAGCTTTCTTT. Amino acid sequence: CASSWTGGTEAFF.

This chain connects TRBV2 to TRBJ2-4, with D possibly TRBD2 on 5 matching bases. There are 13 residues in the CDR3. The ends were cut back, 6 bases at V and 7 bases at J, with 13 bases in the middle. In germline, CDR1 is SNHLY, CDR2 FYNNEI. CDR3 nucleotides: TGTGCCAGCAGCTTAGGAGGTGGGAACATTCAGTACTTC. It codes for CASSLGGGNIQYF.

This clone was detected once. The chain combines TRBV30 with TRBJ1-5; 9 nucleotides agree with TRBD1. Germline V gene lookup returns CDR1 GTSNPN and CDR2 SVGIG (reference sequence). CDR3 length: 15 amino acids. V was pared by 0 bases and J by 4 bases, with 4 bases of the junction left unmatched. CDR3 protein: CAWSVRGQGNQPQHF. The CDR3 nucleotides are TGTGCCTGGAGTGTACGGGGACAGGGTAATCAGCCCCAGCATTTT.

This chain joins TRBV28 and TRBJ1-5; 7 bases map to TRBD1. Germline-derived CDR1 and CDR2 are MDHEN and SYDVKM. Trimming at V came to 5 bases and at J to 1 base, leaving 5 bases not matched to a gene. The CDR3 has 15 amino acids. The CDR3 reads CASSVTGASNQPQHF. CDR3 DNA: TGTGCCAGCAGTGTAACAGGGGCGAGCAATCAGCCCCAGCATTTT.

The CDR3 nucleotides read TGTGCCATCAGTGAGTCTTCTCTGGACAGGGGTGGGTACGAGCAGTACTTC. This sequence encodes CAISESSLDRGGYEQYF. The V call is TRBV10-3, the J call TRBJ2-7; TRBD1 matches at 9 bases. Unmatched junction bases numbered 10, after V lost 0 bases and J lost 4 bases. This CDR3 contains 17 residues. Germline V gives CDR1 ENHRY, CDR2 SYGVKD.

This sequence joins TRBV27 and TRBJ1-3; a weak D match, TRBD1 (6 bases). Germline assignment: CDR1 MNHEY and CDR2 SMNVEV (reference sequence). This CDR3 is built from 13 residues. The DNA of the CDR3 is TGTGTTTCGAGGGGGGGGCCAGGAAACACCATATATTTT. Translation gives CVSRGGPGNTIYF.